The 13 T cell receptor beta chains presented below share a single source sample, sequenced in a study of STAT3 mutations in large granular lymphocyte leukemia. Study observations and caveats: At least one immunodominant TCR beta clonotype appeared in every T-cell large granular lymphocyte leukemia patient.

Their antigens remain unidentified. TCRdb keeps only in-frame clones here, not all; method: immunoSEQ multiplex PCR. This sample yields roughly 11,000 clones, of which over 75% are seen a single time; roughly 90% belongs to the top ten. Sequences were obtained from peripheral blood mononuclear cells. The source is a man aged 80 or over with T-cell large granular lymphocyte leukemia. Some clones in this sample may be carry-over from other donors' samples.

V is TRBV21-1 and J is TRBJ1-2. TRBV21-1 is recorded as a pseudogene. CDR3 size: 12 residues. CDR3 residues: CASSTGRNGYTF. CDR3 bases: TGTGCCAGCAGCACGGGACGGAATGGCTACACCTTC.

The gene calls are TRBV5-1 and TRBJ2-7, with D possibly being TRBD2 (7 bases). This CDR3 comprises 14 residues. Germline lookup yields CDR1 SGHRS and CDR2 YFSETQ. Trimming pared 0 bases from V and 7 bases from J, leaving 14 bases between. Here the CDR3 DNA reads TGCGCCAGCAGCTTGGGGCGGGGGCTGGAAGAGCAGTACTTC. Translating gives CASSLGRGLEEQYF.

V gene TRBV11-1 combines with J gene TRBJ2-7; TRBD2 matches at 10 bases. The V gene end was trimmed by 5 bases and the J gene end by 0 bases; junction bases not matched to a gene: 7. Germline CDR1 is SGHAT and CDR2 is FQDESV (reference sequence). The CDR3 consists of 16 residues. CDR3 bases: TGTGCCAGCAGCCCATTAGCGGGGGGCATCTCCTACGAGCAGTACTTC. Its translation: CASSPLAGGISYEQYF.

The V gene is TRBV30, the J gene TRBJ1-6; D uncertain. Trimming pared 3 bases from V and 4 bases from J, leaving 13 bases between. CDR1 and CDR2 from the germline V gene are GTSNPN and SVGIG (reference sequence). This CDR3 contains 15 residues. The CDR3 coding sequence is TGTGCCTGGAGAGTAGGATCTTCATATAATTCACCCCTCCACTTT. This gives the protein CAWRVGSSYNSPLHF.

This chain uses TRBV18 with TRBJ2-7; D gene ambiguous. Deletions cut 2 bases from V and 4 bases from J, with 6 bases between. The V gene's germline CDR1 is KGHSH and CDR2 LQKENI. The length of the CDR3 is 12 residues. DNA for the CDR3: TGTGCCAGCTCACCAGCAGAATACGAGCAGTACTTC. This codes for CASSPAEYEQYF.

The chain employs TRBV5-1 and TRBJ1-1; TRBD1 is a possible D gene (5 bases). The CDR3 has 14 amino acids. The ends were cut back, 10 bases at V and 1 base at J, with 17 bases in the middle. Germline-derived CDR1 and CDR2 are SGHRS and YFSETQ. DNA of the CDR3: TGCGCCCGCAACTTAGACAGACAGAACACTGAAGCTTTCTTT. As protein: CARNLDRQNTEAFF.

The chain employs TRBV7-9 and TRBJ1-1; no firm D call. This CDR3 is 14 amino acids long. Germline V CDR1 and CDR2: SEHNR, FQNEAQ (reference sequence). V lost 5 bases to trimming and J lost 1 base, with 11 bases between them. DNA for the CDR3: TGTGCCAGCAGCCTAACCCGGGAGAACACTGAAGCTTTCTTT. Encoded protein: CASSLTRENTEAFF.

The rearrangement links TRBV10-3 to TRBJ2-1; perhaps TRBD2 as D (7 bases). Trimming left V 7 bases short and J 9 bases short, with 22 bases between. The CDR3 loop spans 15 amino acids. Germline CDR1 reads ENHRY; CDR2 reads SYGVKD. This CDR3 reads CAITPGGGGLFEQFF. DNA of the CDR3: TGTGCCATCACCCCGGGAGGTGGGGGCTTATTTGAGCAGTTCTTC.

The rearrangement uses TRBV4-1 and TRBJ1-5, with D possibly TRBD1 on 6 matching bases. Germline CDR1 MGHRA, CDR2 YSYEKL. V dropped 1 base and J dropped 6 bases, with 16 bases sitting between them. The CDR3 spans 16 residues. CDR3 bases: TGCGCCAGCAGCCAAGTGGGCAGGGGCCCGGGTCAGCCCCAGCATTTT. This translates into CASSQVGRGPGQPQHF.

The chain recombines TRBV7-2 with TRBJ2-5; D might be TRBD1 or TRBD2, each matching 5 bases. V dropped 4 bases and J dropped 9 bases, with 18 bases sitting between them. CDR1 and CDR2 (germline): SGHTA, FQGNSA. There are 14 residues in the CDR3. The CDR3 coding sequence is TGTGCCAGCAGCTCCTCCGGGACCCCGGGGTCCCAGTACTTC. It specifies CASSSSGTPGSQYF.

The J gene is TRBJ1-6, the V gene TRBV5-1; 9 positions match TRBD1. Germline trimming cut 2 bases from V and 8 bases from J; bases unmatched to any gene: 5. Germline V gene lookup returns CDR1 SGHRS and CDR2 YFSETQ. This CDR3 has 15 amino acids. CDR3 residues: CASSLSGQGYSPLHF. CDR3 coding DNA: TGCGCCAGCAGCTTATCCGGACAGGGGTATTCACCCCTCCACTTT.

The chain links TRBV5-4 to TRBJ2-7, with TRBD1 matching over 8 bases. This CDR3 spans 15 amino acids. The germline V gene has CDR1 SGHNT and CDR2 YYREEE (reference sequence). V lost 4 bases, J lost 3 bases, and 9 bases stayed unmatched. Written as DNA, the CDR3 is TGTGCCAGCAGCGCCGGACAGGGTCCGTTCTACGAGCAGTACTTC. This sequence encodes CASSAGQGPFYEQYF. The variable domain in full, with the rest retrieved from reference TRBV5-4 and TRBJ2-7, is ETGVTQSPTHLIKTRGQQVTLRCSSQSGHNTVSWYQQALGQGPQFIFQYYREEENGRGNFPPRFSGLQFPNYSSELNVNALELDDSALYLCASSAGQGPFYEQYFGPGTRLTVT.

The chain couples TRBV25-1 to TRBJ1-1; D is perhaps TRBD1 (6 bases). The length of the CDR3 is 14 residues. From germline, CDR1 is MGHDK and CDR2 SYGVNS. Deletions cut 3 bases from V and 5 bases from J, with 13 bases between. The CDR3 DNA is TGTGCCAGCAGTGAGGCGGCAGGGGTGACTGAAGCTTTCTTT. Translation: CASSEAAGVTEAFF.